This T cell receptor (beta chain) was captured by sequencing in a study of identical twins. This clonotype occurred many times. TCRdb reanalysed the 5' RACE reads using MiXCR and keeps one entry per CDR3 protein. The sample consists of 350,000 or so distinct CDR3 sequences, about 12% of them appearing once. The same specimen was also included in a second study, on yellow fever vaccine responses in identical twins. That report notes: Twins' vaccine T cell response reportedly seemed partly convergent, partly personalized.

Sequenced: CD8+ T cells sorted from blood. The source is a woman in her late teens or twenties in good health.

The CDR3 is CASSSSNNEQFF. The DNA of the CDR3 is TGTGCCAGCAGTTCCAGTAACAATGAGCAGTTCTTC. V gene TRBV12-3 or TRBV12-4 combines with J gene TRBJ2-1; D remains ambiguous. This CDR3 is built from 12 residues. V lost 4 bases, J lost 5 bases, and 6 bases lay in between.